This TCR beta chain was recovered during a study of T cells in Graves' hyperthyroidism and ophthalmopathy. For this clonotype: A much more abundant neighbour one base away suggests this may be a read error.

Disease duration under 2 months; hyperthyroidism patients were aged 18 to 65. TCR beta CDR3 regions were amplified from RNA transcripts. A first-round RT-PCR of the TCR CDR3 used the HTBI primer set. TCRdb itself ran the multiplex PCR reads through MiXCR, one entry per CDR3 protein. The sample includes some 510,000 distinct CDR3 sequences, 40% to 55% of them seen just once. The sequence was collected from a woman in her late teens or twenties with Graves' hyperthyroidism. Material: peripheral blood or thyroid tissue (not recorded which).

The CDR3 DNA is TGTGCCAGCAGCGACAGGGGAGGAAGTTTACCCCTCCACTTT. It specifies CASSDRGGSLPLHF. The chain is built from TRBV25-1 and TRBJ1-6, with 8 bases lining up with TRBD1. Germline V lookup: CDR1 MGHDK, CDR2 SYGVNS. This CDR3 comprises 14 residues. V dropped 6 bases and J dropped 12; count of bases not matched to a gene: 10.